The clone carrying this T cell receptor beta chain was seen a single time. This sample was taken from a study of shared clonotypes between healthy human individuals. TCRdb's table, derived via immunoSEQ multiplex PCR, lists solely in-frame clones and lacks some. The data show a few hundred thousand clones, around 97% seen once. Looked up from germline, CDR1 is DFQATT and CDR2 is SNEGSKA (reference sequence). The CDR3 consists of 10 residues. This rearrangement joins TRBV20-1 to TRBJ1-2; D unresolved. The origin of this receptor is a woman in her twenties or thirties in good health. Sequenced: naive CD4+ T cells sorted from blood. Subset meaning: CD45RA+ positively selected. As DNA, the CDR3 is TGCAGAGACATCGACTATGGCTACACCTTC. It encodes CRDIDYGYTF.